One and the same sample provided the 27 T cell receptor beta chains below, sequenced in a study of shared clonotypes between healthy human individuals. Profiled with immunoSEQ multiplex PCR; TCRdb holds only in-frame clones, not every one. There are about 1 million clones in the sample; roughly 75% occur only once, and about 1.5% lies in the top ten. What was sequenced was memory CD4+ T cells sorted from blood. Subset specified: CD45RA-negative fraction. Receptor source: a young man in good health.

The chain carries TRBV12-5 and TRBJ2-5; 7 bases map to TRBD1. CDR1 and CDR2 from the germline V gene are LGHNT and FRNRAP. Losses at the gene ends were 4 bases for V and 4 bases for J; bases not matched to a gene: 3. CDR3 length: 13 amino acids. Here the CDR3 DNA reads TGTGCTAGTGGTTCACAGGGGTCAGAGACCCAGTACTTC. Its translation: CASGSQGSETQYF. The whole variable domain, remainder taken from reference TRBV12-5 and TRBJ2-5, is DARVTQTPRHKVTEMGQEVTMRCQPILGHNTVFWYRQTMMQGLELLAYFRNRAPLDDSGMPKDRFSAEMPDATLATLKIQPSEPRDSAVYFCASGSQGSETQYFGPGTRLLVL.

This rearrangement joins TRBV2 to TRBJ2-1, with D perhaps being TRBD1 or TRBD2 (5 bases each). Germline V lookup: CDR1 SNHLY, CDR2 FYNNEI. CDR3 length: 14 amino acids. Trimming shortened V by 5 bases and J by 10 bases, and 18 bases separated the two germline ends. The CDR3 DNA reads as TGTGCCAGCAGTCGGGACCACCGCCCCGAGGAGCAGTTCTTC. Protein sequence: CASSRDHRPEEQFF.

This clone showed up just a few times. The rearrangement uses TRBV6-6 and TRBJ1-3; possibly TRBD1 for D (5 bases). The CDR3 contains 15 residues. Trimming removed 6 bases at V and 1 base at J, with 13 bases between. CDR1 and CDR2 (germline): MNHNY, SVGAGI (reference sequence). Written as DNA, the CDR3 is TGTGCCAGCAGACTTCCAGGGATTTCTGGAAACACCATATATTTT. It yields the protein CASRLPGISGNTIYF.

Worth noting for this clone: A clone one base away is much larger, so this may be a read error. V is TRBV7-3 and J is TRBJ1-1; D is unresolved. The germline V gene has CDR1 SGHTA and CDR2 FQGTGA. V was cut by 2 bases and J by 2 bases, with 6 bases left in between. This CDR3 is 13 amino acids long. The CDR3 DNA follows: TGTGCCAGCAGCTTAGCAGCCAACACTGAAGCTTTCTTT. It is translated as CASSLAANTEAFF.

J is TRBJ1-1 and V is TRBV5-6; maybe TRBD1 (5 bases). CDR3 length: 16 residues. Per germline, CDR1 SGHDT and CDR2 YYEEEE. Between the trimmed V and J ends, which lost 3 bases and 0 bases, there was a span of 15 bases. The CDR3 DNA reads as TGTGCCAGCAGCTCGGTAGGTCGGGGGATGAACACTGAAGCTTTCTTT. Its protein is CASSSVGRGMNTEAFF.

The chain joins TRBV7-8 to TRBJ2-7; 8 nucleotides match TRBD2. CDR3 length: 16 amino acids. Losses at the gene ends were 2 bases for V and 2 bases for J; bases not matched to a gene: 8. Germline lookup yields CDR1 SGHVS and CDR2 FQNEAQ. For the CDR3, the DNA is TGTGCCAGCAGCTTACGGGGGGGGGCGAAGACCTACGAGCAGTACTTC. Translating it yields CASSLRGGAKTYEQYF.

This clone was observed a handful of times. The rearrangement uses TRBV6-1 and TRBJ2-5, with 9 positions matching TRBD1. This CDR3 comprises 15 residues. The germline V gene has CDR1 MNHNS and CDR2 SASEGT. Trimming took 4 bases from V and 4 from J; bases not matched to a gene: 7. The chain's CDR3 is CASSAGQGRVETQYF. The CDR3 nucleotides read TGTGCCAGCAGTGCGGGACAGGGAAGGGTAGAGACCCAGTACTTC.

This clone appeared a few times. The chain employs TRBV30 and TRBJ1-2, with D perhaps TRBD1 (6 bases). The germline gives CDR1 GTSNPN, CDR2 SVGIG (reference sequence). There are 13 residues in the CDR3. Trimming removed 5 bases from V and 4 bases from J, with 14 bases in between. The CDR3 loop reads CAWGRTDRYGYTF. The CDR3 DNA reads as TGTGCCTGGGGTAGGACAGACCGCTATGGCTACACCTTC.

The chain employs TRBV30 and TRBJ1-4, with 7 bases fitting TRBD1. Germline CDR1 is GTSNPN and CDR2 is SVGIG (reference sequence). The CDR3 is made up of 14 amino acids. The J segment lost 7 bases and the V segment lost 3 bases, leaving 8 bases of the junction unmatched. CDR3 coding DNA: TGTGCCTGGAGGAGAGGGGGCAGGGGTGAAAAACTGTTTTTT. This codes for CAWRRGGRGEKLFF.

The chain couples TRBV30 to TRBJ2-5; the match to TRBD1 covers 9 bases. J lost 4 bases, V lost 1 base, and 4 bases had no gene match. Looked up from germline, CDR1 is GTSNPN and CDR2 is SVGIG (reference sequence). The CDR3 totals 14 residues. The CDR3 sequence: CAWSGGQGGETQYF. The CDR3, as DNA: TGTGCCTGGAGTGGGGGACAGGGAGGAGAGACCCAGTACTTC.

The chain recombines TRBV28 with TRBJ2-7; 8 nucleotides match TRBD1. V lost 3 bases, J lost 10 bases, and 8 bases stayed unmatched. Germline CDR1 and CDR2: MDHEN and SYDVKM. The CDR3 runs to 13 residues. Here the CDR3 reads CASSFLRTGPQYF. Written as DNA, the CDR3 is TGTGCCAGCAGTTTTCTCCGGACAGGGCCCCAGTACTTC.

On this clone: The limits of the CDR3 on the DNA are not certain, so only TCRdb's listed CDR3 is given. The V and J genes are TRBV2 and TRBJ2-1; TRBD1, the table's D call, lacks a check against the DNA. From germline, CDR1 is SNHLY and CDR2 FYNNEI. The CDR3 has 17 residues if both end residues are counted. The CDR3 sequence is CASSLFGGGTGLPREFF.

The gene calls are TRBV28 and TRBJ2-7, with a weak D call TRBD1 (5 bases). Trimming cost V 2 bases and J 3 bases, with 11 bases left between them. Germline V CDR1 and CDR2: MDHEN, SYDVKM. The CDR3 is 14 residues long. The CDR3 spells CASSLVVTDYEQYF. CDR3 DNA sequence: TGTGCCAGCAGTTTAGTAGTGACAGACTACGAGCAGTACTTC. Filled out from reference TRBV28 and TRBJ2-7, the complete variable domain reads DVKVTQSSRYLVKRTGEKVFLECVQDMDHENMFWYRQDPGLGLRLIYFSYDVKMKEKGDIPEGYSVSREKKERFSLILESASTNQTSMYLCASSLVVTDYEQYFGPGTRLTVT.

The chain recombines TRBV6-5 with TRBJ2-7; 8 nucleotides match TRBD2. Germline CDR1 MNHEY, CDR2 SVGAGI. V dropped 8 bases and J dropped 4; count of bases not matched to a gene: 10. The CDR3 loop spans 14 amino acids. Written as DNA, the CDR3 is TGTGCCAGCGCGACCGGGGGGGGATCTTACGAGCAGTACTTC. Its protein product is CASATGGGSYEQYF.

The table lists this clone with a count of one. The J gene is TRBJ1-2, the V gene TRBV19; 7 bases are a match to TRBD1. CDR1 is LNHDA and CDR2 is SQIVND in the germline V gene (reference sequence). The CDR3 contains 13 residues. J was trimmed by 8 bases and V by 6 bases; bases with no gene match: 9. The DNA for the CDR3 is TGTGCCAGTAGCGCGATAGTGACAGGGGGCTACACCTTC. Residues: CASSAIVTGGYTF.

The chain carries TRBV5-4 and TRBJ1-2, with 10 bases aligning to TRBD1. Germline V CDR1 and CDR2: SGHNT, YYREEE (reference sequence). The CDR3 sequence is 16 residues long. The J segment lost 3 bases and the V segment lost 4 bases, leaving 9 bases of the junction unmatched. This CDR3 is CASSTGQGIWDYGYTF. The DNA of the CDR3 is TGTGCCAGCAGCACGGGACAGGGGATTTGGGACTATGGCTACACCTTC.

CDR3 DNA sequence: TGTGCCTGGAGTCGGGGGGCAACCACCCCTAGCACAGATACGCAGTATTTT. It encodes CAWSRGATTPSTDTQYF. V and J are TRBV30 and TRBJ2-3, with TRBD2 as a possible D gene (7 bases). This CDR3 is built from 17 residues. With 2 bases removed from V and 0 bases from J, the gap between germline ends came to 18 bases. In germline, CDR1 is GTSNPN, CDR2 SVGIG (reference sequence).

The chain has TRBV7-2 and TRBJ1-1, with 9 positions matching TRBD1. The CDR3 has 15 residues. CDR1 is SGHTA, CDR2 FQGNSA, per germline. The V and J ends lost 4 bases and 5 bases, in that order; junction bases with no gene match: 8. CDR3 amino acids: CASSYRTGERTEAFF. In nucleotides, the CDR3 is TGTGCCAGCAGCTACCGGACAGGGGAGAGGACTGAAGCTTTCTTT.

The rearrangement uses TRBV2 and TRBJ1-5; maybe TRBD1 (5 bases). CDR3 length equals 12 residues. Germline V gives CDR1 SNHLY, CDR2 FYNNEI. The germline V and J ends were trimmed by 10 bases and 9 bases, with 16 bases remaining between them. CDR3 region: CATGTPPSPQHF. In DNA form, the CDR3 reads TGTGCCACCGGGACTCCACCGTCGCCCCAGCATTTT.

This clone has just a few counts. The chain uses TRBV2 and TRBJ1-4, with 7 bases fitting TRBD1. V gave up 10 bases and J gave up 8 bases; unmatched junction bases: 19. The CDR3 length is 16 residues. CDR1 is SNHLY, CDR2 FYNNEI, per germline. The CDR3 DNA sequence: TGTGCCACACTCCGCCGGAGGGGGCCCCCGTACGAAAAACTGTTTTTT. This translates into CATLRRRGPPYEKLFF.

The J gene is TRBJ2-7, the V gene TRBV7-6; tentatively, D is TRBD1 (5 bases). The CDR3 consists of 13 residues. V was shortened by 4 bases and J by 1 base, with 8 bases between the two germline ends. Germline CDR1 SGHVS, CDR2 FNYEAQ. The CDR3 region is CASSSGWSYEQYF. CDR3 in DNA: TGTGCCAGCAGCTCAGGGTGGTCCTACGAGCAGTACTTC.

The chain is built from TRBV12-5 and TRBJ1-5, with no clear D. The CDR3 extends over 12 amino acids. Germline V CDR1 and CDR2: LGHNT, FRNRAP. The V end lost 1 base, the J end lost 9 bases, and 7 bases lay between the germline ends. The CDR3 nucleotides read TGTGCTAGTGGTTTGGCCTCCTGGCCCCAGCATTTT. It is translated as CASGLASWPQHF.

This chain joins TRBV7-2 and TRBJ1-5, with D unclear. The V and J ends lost 1 base and 5 bases respectively, with 6 bases between them. The germline CDR1 and CDR2 sequences are SGHTA and FQGNSA. This CDR3 has 13 residues. Here the CDR3 reads CASSLGQYQPQHF. The CDR3 DNA follows: TGTGCCAGCAGCTTAGGGCAGTATCAGCCCCAGCATTTT.

V usage is TRBV19 and J usage is TRBJ1-3; D is unclear. The CDR3 sequence is 13 residues long. CDR1 and CDR2 from the germline V gene are LNHDA and SQIVND (reference sequence). Trimming shortened V by 8 bases and J by 2 bases, and 10 bases separated the two germline ends. The CDR3, as DNA: TGTGCCAGTGTCCGGGCCGCTGGAAACACCATATATTTT. Amino acids: CASVRAAGNTIYF.

The chain couples TRBV5-1 to TRBJ2-1; 14 nucleotides align to TRBD2. The CDR3 has 15 residues. J was trimmed by 8 bases and V by 4 bases; bases with no gene match: 5. Germline CDR1 reads SGHRS; CDR2 reads YFSETQ. Here the CDR3 DNA reads TGCGCCAGCAGCCGGGGACTAGCGGGAGCTGATGAGCAGTTCTTC. Translated: CASSRGLAGADEQFF. The full variable domain, in which reference TRBV5-1 and TRBJ2-1 provide the parts outside the CDR3, is KAGVTQTPRYLIKTRGQQVTLSCSPISGHRSVSWYQQTPGQGLQFLFEYFSETQRNKGNFPGRFSGRQFSNSRSEMNVSTLELGDSALYLCASSRGLAGADEQFFGPGTRLTVL.

V and J are TRBV2 and TRBJ2-3, with D possibly being TRBD1 or TRBD2 (5 bases each). There are 15 residues in the CDR3. Trimming pared 6 bases from V and 0 bases from J, leaving 13 bases between. Germline lookup yields CDR1 SNHLY and CDR2 FYNNEI. CDR3 residues: CASSPGRTSTDTQYF. For the CDR3, the DNA is TGTGCCAGCAGCCCGGGACGGACTAGCACAGATACGCAGTATTTT.

The chain combines TRBV7-9 with TRBJ1-6, with D unclear. The CDR3 loop spans 13 amino acids. Per germline, CDR1 SEHNR and CDR2 FQNEAQ (reference sequence). Trimming took 5 bases from V and 6 from J, leaving 8 bases between them. The CDR3 DNA follows: TGTGCCAGCAGCCTAGGGAGTAATTCACCCCTCCACTTT. Protein: CASSLGSNSPLHF.